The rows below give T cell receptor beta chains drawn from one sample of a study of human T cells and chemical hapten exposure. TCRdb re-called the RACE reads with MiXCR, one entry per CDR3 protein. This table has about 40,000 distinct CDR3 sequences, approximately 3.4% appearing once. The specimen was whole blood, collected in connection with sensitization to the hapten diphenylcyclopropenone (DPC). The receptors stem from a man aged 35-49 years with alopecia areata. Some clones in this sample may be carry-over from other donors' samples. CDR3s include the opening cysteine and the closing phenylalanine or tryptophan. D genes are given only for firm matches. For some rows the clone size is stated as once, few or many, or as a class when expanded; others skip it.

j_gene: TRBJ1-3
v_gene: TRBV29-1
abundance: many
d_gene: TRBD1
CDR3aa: CSVVSGGSGNTIYF
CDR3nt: TGCAGCGTCGTTTCAGGGGGATCTGGAAACACCATATATTTT

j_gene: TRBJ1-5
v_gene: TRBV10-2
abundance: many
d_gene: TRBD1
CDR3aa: CASSSRDRGNQPQHF
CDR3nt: TGCGCCAGCAGTTCCCGGGACAGGGGGAATCAGCCCCAGCATTTT

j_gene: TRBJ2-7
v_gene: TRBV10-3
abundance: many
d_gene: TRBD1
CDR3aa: CAISARTGDHEQYF
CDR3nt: TGTGCCATCAGTGCCCGGACAGGGGACCACGAGCAGTACTTC

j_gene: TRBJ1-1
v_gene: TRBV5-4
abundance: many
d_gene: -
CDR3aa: CASTERGTEAFF
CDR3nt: TGTGCCAGCACCGAGAGAGGCACTGAAGCTTTCTTT

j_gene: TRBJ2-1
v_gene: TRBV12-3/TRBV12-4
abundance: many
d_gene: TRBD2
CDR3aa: CASSLVGLAGGPGVEQFF
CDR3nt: TGTGCCAGCAGTTTAGTGGGACTAGCGGGAGGGCCCGGGGTTGAGCAGTTCTTC

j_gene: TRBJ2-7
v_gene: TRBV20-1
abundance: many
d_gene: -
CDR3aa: CSAIKDTSYEQYF
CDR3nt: TGCAGTGCTATTAAGGATACCTCCTACGAGCAGTACTTC

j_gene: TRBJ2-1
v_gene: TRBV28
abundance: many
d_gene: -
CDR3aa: CATVTRGLINEQFF
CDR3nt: TGTGCCACCGTGACTAGAGGGTTAATCAATGAGCAGTTCTTC

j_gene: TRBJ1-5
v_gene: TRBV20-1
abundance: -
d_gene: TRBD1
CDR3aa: CSARMGQGFNQPQHF
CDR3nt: TGCAGTGCTAGAATGGGACAGGGCTTTAATCAGCCCCAGCATTTT

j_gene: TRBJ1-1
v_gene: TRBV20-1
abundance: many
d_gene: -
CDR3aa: CSARDRSVNTEAFF
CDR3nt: TGCAGTGCTAGAGACAGGTCGGTCAACACTGAAGCTTTCTTT

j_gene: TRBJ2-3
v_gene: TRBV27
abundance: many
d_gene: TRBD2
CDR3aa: CASPSGSGTDTQYF
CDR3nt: TGTGCCAGCCCTAGCGGGAGTGGCACAGATACGCAGTATTTT

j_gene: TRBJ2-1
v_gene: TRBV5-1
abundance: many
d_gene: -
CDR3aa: CASSLAGQRKFF
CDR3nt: TGCGCCAGCAGCTTGGCCGGGCAACGGAAGTTCTTC

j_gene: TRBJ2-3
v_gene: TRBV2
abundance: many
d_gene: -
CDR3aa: CASSEGTMTRAATQYF
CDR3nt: TGTGCCAGCAGTGAGGGTACTATGACTAGAGCGGCTACGCAGTATTTT

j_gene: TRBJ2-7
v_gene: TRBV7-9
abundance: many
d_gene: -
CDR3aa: CASSLFGGASYEQYF
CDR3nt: TGTGCCAGCAGCTTATTTGGGGGCGCGTCCTACGAGCAGTACTTC

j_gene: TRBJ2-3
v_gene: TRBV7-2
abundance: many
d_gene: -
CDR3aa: CASSATVMLPGLHTDTQYF
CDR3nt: TGTGCCAGCAGCGCAACTGTGATGCTACCGGGACTTCACACAGATACGCAGTATTTT

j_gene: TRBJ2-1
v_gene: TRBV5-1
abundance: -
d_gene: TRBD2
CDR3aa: CASSWETSGSNEQFF
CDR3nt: TGCGCCAGCAGCTGGGAGACTAGCGGGTCTAATGAGCAGTTCTTC

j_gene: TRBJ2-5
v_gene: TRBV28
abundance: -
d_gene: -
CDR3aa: CASRDRRGETQYF
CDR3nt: TGTGCCAGCAGAGACAGGAGAGGAGAGACCCAGTACTTC

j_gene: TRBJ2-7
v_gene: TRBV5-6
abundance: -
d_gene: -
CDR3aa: CASSLKGRNSYEQYF
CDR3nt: TGTGCCAGCAGCTTAAAGGGACGGAACTCCTACGAGCAGTACTTC

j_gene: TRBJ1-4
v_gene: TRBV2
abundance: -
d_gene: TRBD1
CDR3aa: CASGPDRATVEKLFF
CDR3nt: TGTGCCAGCGGCCCAGACAGGGCCACGGTCGAAAAACTGTTTTTT

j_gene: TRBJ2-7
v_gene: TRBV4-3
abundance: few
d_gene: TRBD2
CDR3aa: CASSQERGTGGSREQYF
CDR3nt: TGCGCCAGCAGCCAAGAGCGGGGGACGGGAGGAAGCCGCGAGCAGTACTTC

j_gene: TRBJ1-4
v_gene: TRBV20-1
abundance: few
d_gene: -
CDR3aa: CSARDWGGGRTNEKLFF
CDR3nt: TGCAGTGCTAGAGATTGGGGAGGGGGAAGAACTAATGAAAAACTGTTTTTT

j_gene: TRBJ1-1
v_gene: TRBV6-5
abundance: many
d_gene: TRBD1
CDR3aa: CASRKRQGTMNTEAFF
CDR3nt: TGTGCCAGCAGGAAAAGACAGGGGACGATGAACACTGAAGCTTTCTTT

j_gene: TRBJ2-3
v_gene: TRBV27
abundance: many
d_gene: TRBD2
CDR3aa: CASSSRLAGGLTDTQYF
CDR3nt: TGTGCCAGCAGTTCCCGACTAGCGGGAGGGCTAACAGATACGCAGTATTTT

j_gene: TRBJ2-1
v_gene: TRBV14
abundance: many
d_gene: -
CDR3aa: CASSQNTDEQFF
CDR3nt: TGTGCCAGCAGCCAAAACACAGATGAGCAGTTCTTC

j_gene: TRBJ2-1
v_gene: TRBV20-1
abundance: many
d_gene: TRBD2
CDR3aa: CSARDIHAGGSYNEQFF
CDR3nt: TGCAGTGCTAGAGACATTCACGCGGGGGGATCCTACAATGAGCAGTTCTTC

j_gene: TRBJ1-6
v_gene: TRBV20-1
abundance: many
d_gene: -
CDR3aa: CSARAPGAENSPLHF
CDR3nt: TGCAGTGCTAGAGCCCCGGGGGCGGAGAATTCACCCCTCCACTTT

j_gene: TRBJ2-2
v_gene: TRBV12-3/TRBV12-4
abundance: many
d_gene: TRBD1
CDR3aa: CASSSDRVGTGELFF
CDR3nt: TGTGCCAGCAGTTCTGACAGGGTGGGCACCGGGGAGCTGTTTTTT

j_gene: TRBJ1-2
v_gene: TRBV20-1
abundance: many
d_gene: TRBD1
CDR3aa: CSASAGGASNYGYTF
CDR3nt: TGCAGTGCTAGTGCAGGGGGTGCTTCTAACTATGGCTACACCTTC

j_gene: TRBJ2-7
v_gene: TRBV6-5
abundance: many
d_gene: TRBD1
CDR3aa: CASSRSTGNYEQYF
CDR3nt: TGTGCCAGCAGTCGCTCGACAGGGAACTACGAGCAGTACTTC

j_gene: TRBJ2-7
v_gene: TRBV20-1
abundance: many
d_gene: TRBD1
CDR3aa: CSALKRDRVRAEQYF
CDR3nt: TGCAGTGCACTCAAGAGGGACAGGGTAAGGGCCGAGCAGTACTTC

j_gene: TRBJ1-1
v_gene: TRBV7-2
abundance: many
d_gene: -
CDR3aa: CASSQRTDLNTEAFF
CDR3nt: TGTGCCAGCAGCCAACGGACAGATTTAAACACTGAAGCTTTCTTT

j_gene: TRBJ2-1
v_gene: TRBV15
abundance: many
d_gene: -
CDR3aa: CATSRRNEQFF
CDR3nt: TGTGCCACCAGCAGGCGCAATGAGCAGTTCTTC

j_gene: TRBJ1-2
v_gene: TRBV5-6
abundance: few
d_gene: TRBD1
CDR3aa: CASSFERGLGGYTF
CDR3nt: TGTGCCAGCAGCTTTGAAAGGGGGCTGGGTGGCTACACCTTC

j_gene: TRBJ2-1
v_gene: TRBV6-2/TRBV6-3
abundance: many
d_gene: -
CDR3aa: CASADYNEQFF
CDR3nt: TGTGCCAGTGCGGACTACAATGAGCAGTTCTTC

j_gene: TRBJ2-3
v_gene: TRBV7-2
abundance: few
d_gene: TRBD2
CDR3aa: CASSRDYLSTDTQYF
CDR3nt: TGTGCCAGCAGCAGGGACTACCTCAGCACAGATACGCAGTATTTT

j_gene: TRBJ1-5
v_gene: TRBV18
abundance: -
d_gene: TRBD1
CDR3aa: CASSPGQGRASNQPQHF
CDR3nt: TGTGCCAGCTCACCCGGACAGGGCAGGGCTAGCAATCAGCCCCAGCATTTT

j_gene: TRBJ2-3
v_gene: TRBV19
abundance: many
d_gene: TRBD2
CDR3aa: CATGLAGVDTQYF
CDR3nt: TGTGCCACCGGACTAGCGGGGGTGGATACGCAGTATTTT

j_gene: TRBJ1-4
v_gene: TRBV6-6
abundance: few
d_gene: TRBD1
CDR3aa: CASSLSGGSREKLFF
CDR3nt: TGTGCCAGCAGTCTTTCAGGGGGGAGTAGGGAAAAACTGTTTTTT

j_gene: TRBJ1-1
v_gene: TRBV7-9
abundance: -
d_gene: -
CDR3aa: CASSLRVMPGAFF
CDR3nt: TGTGCCAGCAGCTTAAGGGTGATGCCTGGTGCTTTCTTT

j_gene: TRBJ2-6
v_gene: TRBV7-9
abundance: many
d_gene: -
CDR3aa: CASSPLGRGAGANVLTF
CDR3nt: TGTGCCAGCAGCCCTCTTGGCAGGGGCGCTGGGGCCAACGTCCTGACTTTC

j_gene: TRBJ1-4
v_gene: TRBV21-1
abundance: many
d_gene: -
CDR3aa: CASSKGGQFF
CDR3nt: TGTGCCAGCAGCAAAGGGGGCCAGTTTTTT

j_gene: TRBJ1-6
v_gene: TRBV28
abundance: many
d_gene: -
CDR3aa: CASRPRGLVRPLHF
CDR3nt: TGTGCCAGCAGGCCCCGGGGACTAGTGAGGCCCCTCCACTTT

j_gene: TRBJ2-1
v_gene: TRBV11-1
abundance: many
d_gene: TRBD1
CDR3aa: CASSLLTGLGEQFF
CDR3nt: TGTGCCAGCAGCTTACTGACAGGGTTGGGAGAGCAGTTCTTC

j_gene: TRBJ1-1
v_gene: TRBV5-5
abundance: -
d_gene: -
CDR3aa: CASRQDTEAFF
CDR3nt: TGTGCCAGCCGACAGGACACTGAAGCTTTCTTT

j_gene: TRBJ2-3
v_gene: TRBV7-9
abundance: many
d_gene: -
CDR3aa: CASSSAPRDNTDTQYF
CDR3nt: TGTGCCAGCAGCTCCGCACCCCGGGACAACACAGATACGCAGTATTTT

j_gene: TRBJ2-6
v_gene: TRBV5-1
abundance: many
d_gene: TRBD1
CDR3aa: CASSLVGTASISGANVLTF
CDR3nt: TGCGCCAGCAGCTTGGTCGGGACAGCTAGTATCTCTGGGGCCAACGTCCTGACTTTC

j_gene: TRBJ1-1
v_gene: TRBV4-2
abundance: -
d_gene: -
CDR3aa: CASSQDRLGGTEAFF
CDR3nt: TGTGCCAGCAGCCAAGATAGATTAGGGGGCACTGAAGCTTTCTTT

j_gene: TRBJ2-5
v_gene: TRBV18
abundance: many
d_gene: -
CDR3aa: CASSPSLWETQYF
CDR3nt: TGTGCCAGCTCACCATCCTTGTGGGAGACCCAGTACTTC

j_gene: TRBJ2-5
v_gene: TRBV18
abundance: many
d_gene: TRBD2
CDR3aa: CASSLGLAGVAETQYF
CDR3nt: TGTGCCAGCTCCCTAGGACTAGCGGGAGTCGCTGAGACCCAGTACTTC

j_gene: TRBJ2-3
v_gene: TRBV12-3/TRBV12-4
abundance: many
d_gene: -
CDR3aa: CASSLHGPPADTQYF
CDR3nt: TGTGCCAGCAGTTTACACGGTCCCCCTGCAGATACGCAGTATTTT

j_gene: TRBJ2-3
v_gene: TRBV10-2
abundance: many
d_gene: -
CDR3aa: CASGEVGSPDTQYF
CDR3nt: TGCGCCAGTGGGGAAGTCGGCAGTCCAGATACGCAGTATTTT

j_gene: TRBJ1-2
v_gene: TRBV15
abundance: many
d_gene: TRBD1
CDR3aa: CATSRDQDRGGNGYTF
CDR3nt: TGTGCCACCAGCAGAGACCAGGACAGGGGAGGCAATGGCTACACCTTC

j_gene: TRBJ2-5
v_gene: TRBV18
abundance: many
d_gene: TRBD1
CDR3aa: CASSPQTGAETQYF
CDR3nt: TGTGCCAGCTCACCACAGACAGGGGCGGAGACCCAGTACTTC

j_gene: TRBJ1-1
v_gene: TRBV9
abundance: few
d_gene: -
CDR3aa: CASSESTSMNTEAFF
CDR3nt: TGTGCCAGCAGCGAGTCAACGAGCATGAACACTGAAGCTTTCTTT

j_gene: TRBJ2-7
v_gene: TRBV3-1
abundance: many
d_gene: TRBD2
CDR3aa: CASSQGVSGRSEQYF
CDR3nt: TGTGCCAGCAGCCAAGGGGTTAGCGGGAGAAGCGAGCAGTACTTC

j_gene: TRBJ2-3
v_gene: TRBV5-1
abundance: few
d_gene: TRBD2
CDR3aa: CASSLAPPAGPPDTQYF
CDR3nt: TGCGCCAGCAGCTTGGCCCCCCCAGCGGGACCCCCAGATACGCAGTATTTT

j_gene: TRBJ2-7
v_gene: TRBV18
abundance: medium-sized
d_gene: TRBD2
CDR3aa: CASSRLANQDEQYF
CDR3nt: TGTGCCAGCTCAAGACTAGCGAACCAGGACGAGCAGTACTTC

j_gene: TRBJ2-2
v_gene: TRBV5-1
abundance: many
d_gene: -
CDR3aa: CASNMETGFTGELFF
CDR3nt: TGCGCCAGCAACATGGAAACTGGCTTCACCGGGGAGCTGTTTTTT

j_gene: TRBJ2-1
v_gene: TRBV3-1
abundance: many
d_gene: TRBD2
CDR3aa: CASGRASNEQFF
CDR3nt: TGTGCCAGCGGGAGGGCCTCCAATGAGCAGTTCTTC